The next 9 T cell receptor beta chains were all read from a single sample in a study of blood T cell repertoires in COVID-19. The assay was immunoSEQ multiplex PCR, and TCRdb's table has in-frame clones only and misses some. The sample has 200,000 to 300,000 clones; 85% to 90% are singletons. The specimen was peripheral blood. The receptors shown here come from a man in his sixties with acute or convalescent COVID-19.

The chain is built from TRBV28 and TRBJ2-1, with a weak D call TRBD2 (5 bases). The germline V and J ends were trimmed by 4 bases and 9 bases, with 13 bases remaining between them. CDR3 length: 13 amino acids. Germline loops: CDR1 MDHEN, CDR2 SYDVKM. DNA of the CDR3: TGTGCCAGCAGTTCCGGTGGGAGACGTGAGCAGTTCTTC. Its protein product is CASSSGGRREQFF.

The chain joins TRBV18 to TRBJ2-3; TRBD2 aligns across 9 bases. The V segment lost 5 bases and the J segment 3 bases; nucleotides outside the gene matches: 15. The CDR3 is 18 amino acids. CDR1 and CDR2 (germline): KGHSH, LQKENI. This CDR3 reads CASSTPAPSAGGTDTQYF. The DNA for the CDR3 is TGTGCCAGCTCAACCCCGGCCCCTTCGGCGGGAGGGACAGATACGCAGTATTTT.

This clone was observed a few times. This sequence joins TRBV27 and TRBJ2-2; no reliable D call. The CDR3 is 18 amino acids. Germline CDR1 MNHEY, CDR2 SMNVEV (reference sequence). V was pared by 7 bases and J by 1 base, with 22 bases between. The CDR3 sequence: CASILSRRPPRNTGELFF. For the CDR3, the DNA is TGTGCCAGCATCCTTAGTCGCAGGCCCCCACGGAACACCGGGGAGCTGTTTTTT.

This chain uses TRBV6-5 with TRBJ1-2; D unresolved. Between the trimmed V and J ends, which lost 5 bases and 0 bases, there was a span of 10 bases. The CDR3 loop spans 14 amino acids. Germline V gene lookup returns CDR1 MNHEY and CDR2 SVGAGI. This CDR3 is CASSRGMPNYGYTF. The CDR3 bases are TGTGCCAGCAGTCGCGGTATGCCTAACTATGGCTACACCTTC.

CDR3 loop: CATGGYYNEQFF. Here the CDR3 DNA reads TGTGCCACCGGGGGATACTACAATGAGCAGTTCTTC. The chain uses TRBV10-3 and TRBJ2-1, with D possibly being TRBD2 (6 bases). Deletions cut 10 bases from V and 3 bases from J, with 10 bases between. Germline V gene lookup returns CDR1 ENHRY and CDR2 SYGVKD. This CDR3 comprises 12 residues.

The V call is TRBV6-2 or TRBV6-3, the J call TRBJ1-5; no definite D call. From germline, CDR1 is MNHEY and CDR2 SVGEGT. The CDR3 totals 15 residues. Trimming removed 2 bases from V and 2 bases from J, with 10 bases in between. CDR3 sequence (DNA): TGTGCCAGCAGTTACCCGGTCCGGGGCAATCAGCCCCAGCATTTT. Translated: CASSYPVRGNQPQHF.

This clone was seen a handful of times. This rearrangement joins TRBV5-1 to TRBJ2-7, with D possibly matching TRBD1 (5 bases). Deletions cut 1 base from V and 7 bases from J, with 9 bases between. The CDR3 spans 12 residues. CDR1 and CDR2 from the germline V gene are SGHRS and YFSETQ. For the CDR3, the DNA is TGCGCCAGCAGCTTGCCAGGGTGGGAGCAGTACTTC. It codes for CASSLPGWEQYF.

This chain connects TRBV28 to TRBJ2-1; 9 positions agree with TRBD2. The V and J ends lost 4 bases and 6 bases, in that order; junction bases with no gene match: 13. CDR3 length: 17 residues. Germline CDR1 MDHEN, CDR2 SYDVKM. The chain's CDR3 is CASSSPLVAGVFNEQFF. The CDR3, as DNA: TGTGCCAGCAGTTCCCCCTTGGTAGCGGGAGTCTTCAATGAGCAGTTCTTC.

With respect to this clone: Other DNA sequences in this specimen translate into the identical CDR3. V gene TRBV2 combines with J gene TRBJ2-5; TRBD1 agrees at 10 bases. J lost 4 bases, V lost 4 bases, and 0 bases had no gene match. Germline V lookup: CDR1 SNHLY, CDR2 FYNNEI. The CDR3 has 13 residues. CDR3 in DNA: TGTGCCAGCAGTGGGACAGGGGGAGAGACCCAGTACTTC. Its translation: CASSGTGGETQYF.